These T cell receptor beta chains were read from a single sample in a study of cytomegalovirus exposure and HLA in healthy donors. The repertoire was sequenced with immunoSEQ multiplex PCR; TCRdb's copy has only in-frame clones and lacks some. This sample carries around 200,000 clones, 80% of them seen once, and the ten largest clones take about 0.7%. The sample taken for sequencing was PBMCs. These TCRs come from a boy aged 5-17 years in good health and CMV-seronegative. The CDR3 runs from the conserved cysteine through the conserved F or W. The order of the fields is J gene, V gene, clone size, D gene, CDR3 protein, CDR3 DNA. A D gene is named only where the DNA matches it firmly. Clone size appears in some rows only: once, few, many, or a class for an expanded clone.

>TRBJ2-2|TRBV23-1|once|TRBD1
CASSQSGGAGGELFF
TGCGCCAGCAGTCAGTCAGGGGGCGCGGGCGGGGAGCTGTTTTTT
>TRBJ1-1|TRBV30|once|NA
CAWSAVRQTPNTEAFF
TGTGCCTGGAGTGCCGTACGACAGACACCTAACACTGAAGCTTTCTTT
>TRBJ2-7|TRBV5-1|NA|NA
CASSLVWRTDFEEQYF
TGCGCCAGCAGCTTGGTGTGGAGGACTGACTTCGAAGAGCAGTACTTC
>TRBJ1-3|TRBV18|NA|TRBD1
CASSPWDSQGNTIYF
TGTGCCAGCTCACCTTGGGACAGCCAAGGAAACACCATATATTTT
>TRBJ2-7|TRBV27|NA|TRBD1
CASSLSRDRGTYEQYF
TGTGCCAGCAGTTTATCAAGGGACAGGGGTACCTACGAGCAGTACTTC
>TRBJ1-1|TRBV29-1|NA|NA
CSVPQTALGPEAFF
TGCAGCGTTCCCCAGACCGCCCTGGGGCCTGAAGCTTTCTTT
>TRBJ2-2|TRBV2|NA|TRBD2
CASSGRTSGETTPNTGELFF
TGTGCCAGCAGTGGCCGGACTAGCGGGGAGACCACACCGAACACCGGGGAGCTGTTTTTT
>TRBJ1-1|TRBV7-2|NA|NA
CASSLSRGTEAFF
TGTGCCAGCAGCTTAAGCAGGGGCACTGAAGCTTTCTTT
>TRBJ2-4|TRBV11-3|NA|TRBD1
CASSPTGTNIQYF
TGTGCCAGCAGCCCGACAGGGACAAACATTCAGTACTTC
>TRBJ1-6|TRBV9|NA|NA
CASSPRDAGLYNSPLHF
TGTGCCAGCAGCCCCCGGGACGCGGGGCTCTATAATTCACCCCTCCACTTT
>TRBJ2-3|TRBV19|NA|TRBD2
CASSILSGLAGGDTQYF
TGTGCCAGTAGTATCCTATCGGGACTAGCGGGAGGTGATACGCAGTATTTT
>TRBJ2-3|TRBV7-9|NA|NA
CASSPGRTISTDTQYF
TGTGCCAGCAGCCCGGGACGGACTATAAGCACAGATACGCAGTATTTT
>TRBJ2-7|TRBV7-2|NA|NA
CASSLGLLSYEQYF
TGTGCCAGCAGCTTAGGACTGTTATCCTACGAGCAGTACTTC
>TRBJ1-2|TRBV19|NA|NA
CASSSLNYGYTF
TGTGCCAGTAGTTCTCTCAACTATGGCTACACCTTC
>TRBJ1-2|TRBV5-1|few|NA
CASSLAGDYGYTF
TGCGCCAGCAGCTTGGCCGGGGACTATGGCTACACCTTC
>TRBJ2-2|TRBV7-9|NA|TRBD2
CASSFYAGGGELFF
TGTGCCAGCAGCTTCTATGCGGGAGGCGGGGAGCTGTTTTTT
>TRBJ2-7|TRBV28|NA|NA
CASSPPSFYEQYF
TGTGCCAGCAGTCCCCCCTCGTTCTACGAGCAGTACTTC
>TRBJ2-5|TRBV6-5|NA|NA
CASSHTTSSQETQYF
TGTGCCAGCAGCCATACCACTAGCTCCCAAGAGACCCAGTACTTC
>TRBJ2-7|TRBV9|NA|TRBD1
CASSVAGDRGLEQYF
TGTGCCAGCAGCGTAGCGGGAGACAGGGGGCTTGAGCAGTACTTC
>TRBJ1-2|TRBV10-2|few|NA
CASSVGSVTSFNYGYTF
TGCGCCAGCAGTGTGGGTAGCGTTACATCATTTAACTATGGCTACACCTTC
>TRBJ1-5|TRBV2|once|NA
CASRKTVYSNQPQHF
TGTGCCAGCAGGAAGACAGTCTATAGCAATCAGCCCCAGCATTTT
>TRBJ2-3|TRBV9|once|TRBD2
CASSVTATSDRSGTDTQYF
TGTGCCAGCAGCGTAACAGCGACTAGCGACCGGAGTGGCACAGATACGCAGTATTTT
>TRBJ1-6|TRBV11-3|few|TRBD1
CASSLDGTGGSPLHF
TGTGCCAGCAGCTTAGACGGGACAGGCGGTTCACCCCTCCACTTT
>TRBJ2-1|TRBV10-1|NA|TRBD2
CASSDLGLAGGYNEQFF
TGCGCCAGCAGTGACTTAGGACTAGCGGGGGGCTACAATGAGCAGTTCTTC
>TRBJ1-5|TRBV7-9|NA|TRBD1
CSSSLAGTDSNQPQHF
TGTTCCAGCAGCTTGGCCGGGACAGATAGCAATCAGCCCCAGCATTTT
>TRBJ1-1|TRBV30|NA|NA
CAWSRGTEAFF
TGTGCCTGGAGTAGGGGCACTGAAGCTTTCTTT
>TRBJ2-1|TRBV7-3|NA|NA
CASSLDSRNEQFF
TGTGCCAGCAGCCTCGACTCTCGCAATGAGCAGTTCTTC
>TRBJ2-7|TRBV6-1|NA|NA
CASSATRSYEQYF
TGTGCCAGCAGCGCCACCCGGTCCTACGAGCAGTACTTC
>TRBJ1-2|TRBV29-1|NA|NA
CSVEVIEWEGNYGYTF
TGCAGCGTTGAAGTAATCGAGTGGGAGGGGAACTATGGCTACACCTTC
>TRBJ2-5|TRBV5-1|NA|TRBD2
CASSPGLAGETQYF
TGCGCCAGCAGCCCGGGACTAGCGGGAGAGACCCAGTACTTC
>TRBJ2-1|TRBV29-1|NA|TRBD2
CSVQTEWGGEQFF
TGCAGCGTACAGACGGAGTGGGGGGGTGAGCAGTTCTTC
>TRBJ1-3|TRBV9|few|NA
CASSAAGGTGNTIYF
TGTGCCAGCAGCGCCGCGGGGGGCACTGGAAACACCATATATTTT
>TRBJ1-4|TRBV13|NA|NA
CASSIGRNNEKLFF
TGTGCCAGCAGCATCGGCAGGAATAATGAAAAACTGTTTTTT
>TRBJ2-6|TRBV2|once|NA
CASRTGSSGANVLTF
TGTGCCAGCCGAACAGGGAGCTCTGGGGCCAACGTCCTGACTTTC
>TRBJ2-1|TRBV2|few|TRBD2
CASRESGGAYNEQFF
TGTGCCAGCAGGGAGAGCGGGGGGGCCTACAATGAGCAGTTCTTC
>TRBJ2-3|TRBV28|NA|NA
CASSLTGSSTDTQYF
TGTGCCAGCAGCCTGACTGGTTCTAGCACAGATACGCAGTATTTT
>TRBJ2-5|TRBV19|few|TRBD2
CASSLEAGGSQETQYF
TGTGCCAGTAGTTTGGAGGCGGGGGGCAGTCAAGAGACCCAGTACTTC
>TRBJ2-7|TRBV6-6|NA|NA
CASSYSHSYEQYF
TGTGCCAGCAGTTACTCGCACAGCTACGAGCAGTACTTC
>TRBJ1-1|TRBV19|NA|TRBD1
CASSGTGQTEAFF
TGTGCCAGTAGTGGGACAGGGCAAACTGAAGCTTTCTTT
>TRBJ1-1|TRBV6-5|few|NA
CASSYLDSDSPEAFF
TGTGCCAGCAGTTACTTAGACAGTGATAGCCCTGAAGCTTTCTTT
>TRBJ2-5|TRBV29-1|few|NA
CSAARTEQETQYF
TGCAGCGCCGCCCGGACAGAACAAGAGACCCAGTACTTC
>TRBJ1-1|TRBV5-1|NA|TRBD1
CASSARDRRDTEAFF
TGCGCCAGCAGCGCCAGGGACAGGCGGGACACTGAAGCTTTCTTT